This TCR beta chain was obtained from a study of long-term antiretroviral therapy in people with HIV. General observations from the study: Clones that had undergone expansion before ART dominated the repertoire at all time points.

This clone came up a few times. Its specificity is not known. Going into DNA extraction, samples held about 1-11 million cryopreserved PBMC. The run of the v3.0 immunoSEQ assay was at survey level. Researchers set sequencing to target roughly 40,000-50,000 T-cell genomes per sample. The assay was immunoSEQ multiplex PCR, and TCRdb's table has in-frame clones only and misses some. The data show about 39,000 clones, around 85% seen once. The length of the CDR3 is 13 residues. V lost 0 bases, J lost 4 bases, and 4 bases lay in between. Germline V gene data show CDR1 as SGDLS and CDR2 as YYNGEE. The TCR sequence derives from a woman aged 50 to 60 with HIV. Specimen: unsorted PBMCs, collected 3.1 years after starting antiretroviral therapy. The chain links TRBV9 to TRBJ2-2; no clear D gene. The CDR3 nucleotides read TGTGCCAGCAGCGTAGCTTTCACCGGGGAGCTGTTTTTT. It encodes CASSVAFTGELFF.